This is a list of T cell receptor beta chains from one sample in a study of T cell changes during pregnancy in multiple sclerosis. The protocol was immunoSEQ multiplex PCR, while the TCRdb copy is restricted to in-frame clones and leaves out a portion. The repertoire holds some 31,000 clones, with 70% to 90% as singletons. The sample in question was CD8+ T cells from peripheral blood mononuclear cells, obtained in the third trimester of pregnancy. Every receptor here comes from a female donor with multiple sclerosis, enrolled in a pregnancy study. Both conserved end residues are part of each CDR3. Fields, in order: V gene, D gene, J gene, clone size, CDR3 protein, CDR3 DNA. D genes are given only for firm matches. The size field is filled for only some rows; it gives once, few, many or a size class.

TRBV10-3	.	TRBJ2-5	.	CAISESAASQETQYF	TGTGCCATCAGTGAGTCGGCGGCTTCCCAAGAGACCCAGTACTTC
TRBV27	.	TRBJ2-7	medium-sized	CASSLTGSWAYEQYF	TGTGCCAGCAGTTTAACAGGGTCTTGGGCCTACGAGCAGTACTTC
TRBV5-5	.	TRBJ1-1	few	CASSLSRWTEAFF	TGTGCCAGCAGCTTGTCGAGGTGGACTGAAGCTTTCTTT
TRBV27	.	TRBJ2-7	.	CAIRNNRYEQYF	TGTGCCATCCGAAATAATCGGTACGAGCAGTACTTC
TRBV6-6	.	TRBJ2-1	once	CASSEGQLEQFF	TGTGCCAGCAGCGAAGGACAACTTGAGCAGTTCTTC
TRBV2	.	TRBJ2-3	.	CASSSKPGPAGSSTDTQYF	TGTGCCAGCAGTTCGAAGCCGGGACCCGCGGGGTCTAGCACAGATACGCAGTATTTT
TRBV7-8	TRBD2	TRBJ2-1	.	CASSLVAGAYNEQFF	TGTGCCAGCAGCTTAGTAGCGGGGGCCTACAATGAGCAGTTCTTC
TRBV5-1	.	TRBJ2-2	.	CASSLGTGDGELFF	TGCGCCAGCAGCTTAGGTACAGGCGATGGGGAGCTGTTTTTT
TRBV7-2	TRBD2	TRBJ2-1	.	CASSYTSGGKNEQFF	TGTGCCAGCAGCTATACTAGCGGGGGAAAAAATGAGCAGTTCTTC
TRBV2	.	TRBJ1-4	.	CASSRTSAGVNEKLFF	TGTGCCAGCAGTAGGACATCAGCAGGGGTCAATGAAAAACTGTTTTTT
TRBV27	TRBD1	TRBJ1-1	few	CASSPGQGFMNTEAFF	TGTGCCAGCAGTCCGGGACAGGGCTTTATGAACACTGAAGCTTTCTTT
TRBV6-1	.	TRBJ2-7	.	CASLWTPFSREQYF	TGTGCCAGCCTTTGGACACCCTTCTCGCGCGAGCAGTACTTC
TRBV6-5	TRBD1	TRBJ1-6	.	CASSEGTGSSPLHF	TGTGCCAGCAGTGAGGGGACAGGGAGTTCACCCCTCCACTTT
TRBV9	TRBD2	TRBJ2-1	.	CASSVVVAGLNEQFF	TGTGCCAGCAGCGTAGTAGTAGCGGGGTTGAATGAGCAGTTCTTC
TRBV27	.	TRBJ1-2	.	CASSLSGSLNYGYTF	TGTGCCAGCAGTTTATCGGGTAGCCTAAACTATGGCTACACCTTC
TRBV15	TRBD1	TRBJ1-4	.	CATLKQGADEKLFF	TGTGCCACACTTAAACAGGGGGCGGATGAAAAACTGTTTTTT
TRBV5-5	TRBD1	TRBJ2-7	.	CASSLGTGWEQYF	TGTGCCAGCAGCTTAGGGACAGGGTGGGAGCAGTACTTC
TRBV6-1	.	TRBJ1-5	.	CASSETEFNQPQHF	TGTGCCAGCAGCGAGACAGAATTCAATCAGCCCCAGCATTTT
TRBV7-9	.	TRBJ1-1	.	CASSFGWGPNTEAFF	TGTGCCAGCAGCTTCGGGTGGGGCCCGAACACTGAAGCTTTCTTT
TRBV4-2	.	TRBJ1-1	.	CASSPPGGTEAFF	TGTGCCAGCAGCCCCCCGGGGGGGACTGAAGCTTTCTTT
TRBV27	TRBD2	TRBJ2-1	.	CASSLSYAGGGNEQFF	TGTGCCAGCAGTTTATCGTACGCGGGAGGTGGAAATGAGCAGTTCTTC
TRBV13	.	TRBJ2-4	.	CASSLGRRGRRPGAKNIQYF	TGTGCCAGCAGCTTAGGCCGGAGGGGGCGTCGGCCAGGGGCCAAAAACATTCAGTACTTC
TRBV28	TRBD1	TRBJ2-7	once	CASSPTGGLNEQYF	TGTGCCAGCAGTCCGACAGGGGGTTTAAACGAGCAGTACTTC
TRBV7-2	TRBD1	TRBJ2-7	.	CASRVDRGPGEQYF	TGTGCCAGCAGGGTCGACAGGGGGCCAGGAGAGCAGTACTTC
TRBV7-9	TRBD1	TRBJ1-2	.	CASSHDRGVSGYTF	TGTGCCAGCAGCCACGACAGGGGGGTTAGCGGCTACACCTTC
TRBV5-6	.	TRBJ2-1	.	CASSPTRVSYNEQFF	TGTGCCAGCAGCCCGACTAGGGTCTCCTACAATGAGCAGTTCTTC
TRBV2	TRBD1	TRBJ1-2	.	CASSGDSAPPNYGYTF	TGTGCCAGCAGTGGGGACAGCGCACCCCCTAACTATGGCTACACCTTC
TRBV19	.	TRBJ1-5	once	CASSLDDRLELLSNQPQHF	TGTGCCAGTAGTCTTGATGACAGACTGGAGCTACTTAGCAATCAGCCCCAGCATTTT
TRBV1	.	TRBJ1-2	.	CTSSQDLLGHGYGYTF	TGCACCAGCAGCCAAGATCTTTTGGGACACGGCTATGGCTACACCTTC
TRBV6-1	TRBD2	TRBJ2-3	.	CASSEVGGASTDTQYF	TGTGCCAGCAGTGAAGTCGGGGGGGCCAGCACAGATACGCAGTATTTT
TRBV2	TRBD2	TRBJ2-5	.	CASSEIGGEETQYF	TGTGCCAGCAGTGAGATCGGGGGGGAAGAGACCCAGTACTTC
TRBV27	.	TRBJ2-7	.	CASSPTSGVEYEQYF	TGTGCCAGCAGTCCGACTTCCGGCGTGGAATACGAGCAGTACTTC
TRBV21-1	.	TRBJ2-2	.	CASPKEDPGTGELFF	TGTGCCAGCCCAAAGGAGGACCCCGGGACCGGGGAGCTGTTTTTT
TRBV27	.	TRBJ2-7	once	CASSMTVSYEQYF	TGTGCCAGCAGTATGACAGTTTCCTACGAGCAGTACTTC
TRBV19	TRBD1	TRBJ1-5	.	CASSTTGGGQPQHF	TGTGCCAGTAGCACTACAGGGGGCGGCCAGCCCCAGCATTTT
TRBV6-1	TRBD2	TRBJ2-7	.	CASSEARRAGGPYEQYF	TGTGCCAGCAGTGAAGCGCGACGAGCGGGAGGGCCATACGAGCAGTACTTC
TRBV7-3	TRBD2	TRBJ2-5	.	CASSPGTSGQETQYF	TGTGCCAGCAGTCCCGGGACTAGCGGTCAAGAGACCCAGTACTTC
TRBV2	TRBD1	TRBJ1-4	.	CASLRTGGLFF	TGTGCCAGCCTACGGACAGGGGGGCTGTTTTTT
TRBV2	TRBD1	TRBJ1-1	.	CASSRGTGQLAEAFF	TGTGCCAGCAGCCGCGGGACAGGGCAATTGGCTGAAGCTTTCTTT
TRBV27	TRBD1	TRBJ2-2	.	CASSLYPRTGPSGELFF	TGTGCCAGCAGTTTATACCCTCGGACAGGGCCCTCCGGGGAGCTGTTTTTT
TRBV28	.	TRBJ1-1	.	CASSHRVGVNTEAFF	TGTGCCAGCAGTCACAGGGTGGGGGTGAACACTGAAGCTTTCTTT
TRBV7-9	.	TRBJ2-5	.	CASSSNTMERVAETQYF	TGTGCCAGCAGCTCAAATACAATGGAGAGGGTTGCCGAGACCCAGTACTTC